The 22 T cell receptor beta chains below were found in one sample sequenced in a study of blood T cell repertoires in COVID-19 (dated by TCRdb to 2018 to 2021). The method behind the library was the immunoSEQ multiplex PCR assay. TCRdb took this table from immuneACCESS and kept in-frame rearrangements with V and J called. Such tables lack part of the clones; where checked against another copy, unresolved V genes explain under half of the gap, and the rest is unexplained. For this sample the table gives 250,000 or so clones, of which roughly nine tenths were detected only once. 6.2% of the sample is taken by the ten largest. The sample consisted of peripheral blood. Receptor source: a man aged 55 to 70 with acute or convalescent COVID-19.

The chain combines TRBV15 with TRBJ2-5; 7 bases are shared with TRBD2. The CDR3 is 17 residues long. The germline gives CDR1 LNHNV, CDR2 YYDKDF (reference sequence). V was pared by 2 bases and J by 1 base, with 10 bases of the junction left unmatched. CDR3 sequence: CATSRSFTGTTQETQYF. CDR3 coding DNA: TGTGCCACCAGCAGATCCTTTACCGGGACTACCCAAGAGACCCAGTACTTC.

The chain employs TRBV27 and TRBJ1-5; no definite D call. Germline V CDR1 and CDR2: MNHEY, SMNVEV (reference sequence). V lost 5 bases and J 0 bases, leaving 11 bases between the germline ends. CDR3 length: 15 residues. For the CDR3, the DNA is TGTGCCAGCAGTCTCCGACACGCTAGCAATCAGCCCCAGCATTTT. Translating it yields CASSLRHASNQPQHF.

The chain employs TRBV28 and TRBJ1-4; D perhaps matches TRBD1 (5 bases). CDR1 and CDR2 from the germline V gene are MDHEN and SYDVKM. The CDR3 totals 18 residues. The germline V and J ends were trimmed by 2 bases and 0 bases, with 16 bases remaining between them. The CDR3 region is CASSLPSTGVATNEKLFF. CDR3 nucleotide sequence: TGTGCCAGCAGTTTACCATCTACAGGAGTTGCAACTAATGAAAAACTGTTTTTT.

The chain has TRBV10-3 and TRBJ1-5, with D possibly TRBD1 on 5 matching bases. This CDR3 has 13 residues. V gave up 6 bases and J gave up 5 bases, with 11 bases separating them. The germline CDR1 and CDR2 sequences are ENHRY and SYGVKD. The CDR3, as DNA: TGTGCCATCAGGATGACAGAGGATCAGCCCCAGCATTTT. It encodes CAIRMTEDQPQHF.

This sequence joins TRBV25-1 and TRBJ2-7; maybe TRBD2 (6 bases). This CDR3 region has 11 residues. V was trimmed by 8 bases and J by 3 bases, leaving 8 bases between them. The V gene's germline CDR1 is MGHDK and CDR2 SYGVNS. CDR3 residues: CASRDFYEQYF. In nucleotides, the CDR3 is TGTGCCAGCCGGGACTTCTACGAGCAGTACTTC.

The CDR3 spells CASSLGGLAGRNEQFF. In nucleotides, the CDR3 is TGCGCCAGCAGCTTGGGGGGACTAGCGGGAAGGAATGAGCAGTTCTTC. The rearrangement uses TRBV5-1 and TRBJ2-1; 13 bases agree with TRBD2. The CDR3 extends over 16 amino acids. Germline V gene lookup returns CDR1 SGHRS and CDR2 YFSETQ. After removal of 0 bases from V and 7 bases from J, the junction contained 4 bases not matched to a gene. The complete variable domain, with remaining parts taken from reference TRBV5-1 and TRBJ2-1, reads KAGVTQTPRYLIKTRGQQVTLSCSPISGHRSVSWYQQTPGQGLQFLFEYFSETQRNKGNFPGRFSGRQFSNSRSEMNVSTLELGDSALYLCASSLGGLAGRNEQFFGPGTRLTVL.

The chain uses TRBV11-2 and TRBJ2-3; perhaps TRBD1 as D (6 bases). V was cut by 1 base and J by 3 bases, with 8 bases left in between. Looked up from germline, CDR1 is SGHAT and CDR2 is FQNNGV. This CDR3 spans 14 amino acids. The CDR3 sequence: CASSLVTGTDTQYF. In nucleotides, the CDR3 is TGTGCCAGCAGCTTAGTTACAGGGACAGATACGCAGTATTTT.

The chain carries TRBV10-3 and TRBJ2-7; D is unresolved. V was pared by 3 bases and J by 5 bases, with 14 bases between. The CDR3 has 14 amino acids. CDR1 ENHRY and CDR2 SYGVKD come from the germline V gene. The CDR3: CAISDTVDSNEQYF. DNA for the CDR3: TGTGCCATCAGTGATACGGTTGACTCAAACGAGCAGTACTTC.

The V gene is TRBV7-2, the J gene TRBJ1-2; 7 bases align to TRBD1. V was clipped by 1 base and J by 6 bases; unmatched bases: 5. The CDR3 is made up of 14 amino acids. Looked up from germline, CDR1 is SGHTA and CDR2 is FQGNSA. The CDR3 protein is CASSLVVRGNGYTF. In DNA form, the CDR3 reads TGTGCCAGCAGCTTAGTCGTCAGGGGGAATGGCTACACCTTC.

The chain couples TRBV7-3 to TRBJ2-3; D might be TRBD2 (6 bases). Germline CDR1 is SGHTA and CDR2 is FQGTGA. CDR3 length equals 13 residues. Trimming took 6 bases from V and 3 from J, leaving 10 bases between them. The CDR3 loop reads CASRPRGTDTQYF. CDR3 nucleotides: TGTGCCAGCAGACCCCGGGGGACAGATACGCAGTATTTT.

This clone was seen a handful of times. The chain joins TRBV2 to TRBJ2-7; 8 bases are a match to TRBD2. The CDR3 length is 14 residues. Germline-derived CDR1 and CDR2 are SNHLY and FYNNEI. After removal of 6 bases from V and 3 bases from J, the junction contained 7 bases not matched to a gene. The CDR3 DNA follows: TGTGCCAGCAGCGGGGGGGGACAAAGCTACGAGCAGTACTTC. Residues: CASSGGGQSYEQYF.

V usage is TRBV19 and J usage is TRBJ2-5; 12 bases are shared with TRBD2. This CDR3 comprises 15 residues. Germline CDR1 LNHDA, CDR2 SQIVND (reference sequence). Trimming took 5 bases from V and 2 from J; bases not matched to a gene: 3. The CDR3 sequence is CASSWTSGAQETQYF. The DNA for the CDR3 is TGTGCCAGTAGTTGGACTAGCGGGGCACAAGAGACCCAGTACTTC.

This chain connects TRBV7-2 to TRBJ1-1, with D possibly TRBD1 on 5 matching bases. V was clipped by 5 bases and J by 3 bases, with 22 bases between them. The CDR3 is 17 amino acids. Germline lookup yields CDR1 SGHTA and CDR2 FQGNSA. CDR3 amino acids: CASSPPPGRTRDTEAFF. The DNA of the CDR3 is TGTGCCAGCAGCCCCCCCCCGGGGAGGACACGGGACACTGAAGCTTTCTTT.

V gene TRBV30 combines with J gene TRBJ2-1, with a possible D match to TRBD2 (5 bases). The germline V gene encodes CDR1 GTSNPN and CDR2 SVGIG (reference sequence). The V end lost 8 bases, the J end lost 0 bases, and 14 bases lay between the germline ends. The CDR3 is 14 residues long. The CDR3 coding sequence is TGTGCCCTGGTTTTGGGGAGCTCCTACAATGAGCAGTTCTTC. Its translation: CALVLGSSYNEQFF.

This clone was seen a handful of times. The chain recombines TRBV5-4 with TRBJ2-5, with TRBD2 identical over 11 bases. The CDR3 totals 15 residues. The germline V gene encodes CDR1 SGHNT and CDR2 YYREEE (reference sequence). Trimming at V came to 5 bases and at J to 3 bases, leaving 6 bases not matched to a gene. DNA of the CDR3: TGTGCCAGCAGAGCAGGACTAGCGGGTAAAGAGACCCAGTACTTC. Translated: CASRAGLAGKETQYF. Variable domain in full (rest from reference TRBV5-4 and TRBJ2-5): ETGVTQSPTHLIKTRGQQVTLRCSSQSGHNTVSWYQQALGQGPQFIFQYYREEENGRGNFPPRFSGLQFPNYSSELNVNALELDDSALYLCASRAGLAGKETQYFGPGTRLLVL.

This chain joins TRBV6-6 and TRBJ2-2, with D perhaps TRBD1 (5 bases). In germline, CDR1 is MNHNY, CDR2 SVGAGI (reference sequence). Between the trimmed V and J ends, which lost 6 bases and 4 bases, there was a span of 12 bases. The CDR3 is made up of 14 amino acids. As DNA, the CDR3 is TGTGCCAGCAGATCAAGGGGTGGCACCGGGGAGCTGTTTTTT. It is translated as CASRSRGGTGELFF.

This chain joins TRBV9 and TRBJ1-5, with TRBD1 matching 9 bases. Unmatched junction bases numbered 8, after V lost 3 bases and J lost 7 bases. Looked up from germline, CDR1 is SGDLS and CDR2 is YYNGEE. This CDR3 comprises 15 residues. DNA for the CDR3: TGTGCCAGCAGCGGCGGACAGGGGAATTGGCAGCCCCAGCATTTT. It specifies CASSGGQGNWQPQHF.

This clone was seen a single time. V and J are TRBV6-5 and TRBJ2-7; a possible D gene is TRBD2 (6 bases). Trimming stripped 7 bases from V and 3 bases from J, with 10 bases between. The CDR3 has 12 amino acids. Per the germline V gene, CDR1 is MNHEY and CDR2 is SVGAGI. Here the CDR3 reads CASTSGGYEQYF. CDR3 DNA: TGTGCCAGCACTTCCGGGGGCTACGAGCAGTACTTC.

V usage is TRBV7-9 and J usage is TRBJ2-3, with TRBD1 matching 11 bases. CDR3 length: 16 amino acids. CDR1 and CDR2 (germline): SEHNR, FQNEAQ (reference sequence). Trimming took 5 bases from V and 7 from J; bases not matched to a gene: 11. The CDR3 DNA reads TGTGCCAGCAGCGGATGGACAGGGGGCGCGAGGAATACGCAGTATTTT. It yields the protein CASSGWTGGARNTQYF.

This clone occurred many times. V and J are TRBV7-2 and TRBJ1-2; D is uncertain. Per germline, CDR1 SGHTA and CDR2 FQGNSA. The V gene lost 0 bases and the J gene lost 8 bases, with 13 bases spanning the gap. The CDR3 length is 14 residues. CDR3: CASSLAANSDGYTF. The CDR3 DNA reads as TGTGCCAGCAGCTTAGCGGCTAACAGTGACGGCTACACCTTC.

The gene calls are TRBV4-2 and TRBJ2-7; TRBD2 aligns across 12 bases. Per germline, CDR1 LGHNA and CDR2 YNFKEQ. The CDR3 covers 18 residues. V trimming: 1 base; J trimming: 3 bases; junction bases outside the gene matches: 10. CDR3: CASSQAPSGTSGYYEQYF. CDR3 coding DNA: TGTGCCAGCAGCCAAGCGCCCTCCGGGACTAGCGGGTACTACGAGCAGTACTTC.

The rearrangement links TRBV19 to TRBJ2-1; 12 nucleotides match TRBD2. With V trimmed by 3 bases and J by 8 bases, 8 bases remained unmatched. Germline V gene data show CDR1 as LNHDA and CDR2 as SQIVND (reference sequence). This CDR3 contains 16 residues. CDR3 DNA: TGTGCCAGTAGTATGGGGCTAGCGGGAGGGCTAGATGAGCAGTTCTTC. Translation gives CASSMGLAGGLDEQFF.